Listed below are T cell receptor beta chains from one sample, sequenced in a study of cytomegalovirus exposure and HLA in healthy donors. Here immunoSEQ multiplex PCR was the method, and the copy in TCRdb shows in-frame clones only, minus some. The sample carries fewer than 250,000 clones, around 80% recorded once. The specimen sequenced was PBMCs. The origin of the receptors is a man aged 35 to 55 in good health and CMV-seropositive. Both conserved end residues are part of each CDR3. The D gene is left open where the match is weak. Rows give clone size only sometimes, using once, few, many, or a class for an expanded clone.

DNA: TGTGCCAGCAGTTCGGGACAGGTCAAAAACACTGAAGCTTTCTTT; CDR3: CASSSGQVKNTEAFF; size: .; length: 15; J: TRBJ1-1; V: TRBV27; D: TRBD1
DNA: TGCGCCAGCAGCCCCGGGAGAGACTCCTACGAGCAGTACTTC; CDR3: CASSPGRDSYEQYF; size: .; length: 14; J: TRBJ2-7; V: TRBV5-1; D: .
DNA: TGCGCCAGCAGCTCAGCGGGAGTTCAATTCACAGATACGCAGTATTTT; CDR3: CASSSAGVQFTDTQYF; size: .; length: 16; J: TRBJ2-3; V: TRBV5-1; D: TRBD2
DNA: TGTGCCAGCAGTTCCCTATTCGGGAGGACCGCCAATGAGCAGTTCTTC; CDR3: CASSSLFGRTANEQFF; size: .; length: 16; J: TRBJ2-1; V: TRBV27; D: TRBD2
DNA: TGTGCCAGCAGCAAACTAGCGGGGCCCTACGAGCAGTACTTC; CDR3: CASSKLAGPYEQYF; size: .; length: 14; J: TRBJ2-7; V: TRBV9; D: TRBD2
DNA: TGCGCCAGCAGCTTGGACAGAAACACTGAAGCTTTCTTT; CDR3: CASSLDRNTEAFF; size: .; length: 13; J: TRBJ1-1; V: TRBV5-1; D: .
DNA: TGTGCCAGCAGGGCGGGAGGGCCGGATGAGCAGTTCTTC; CDR3: CASRAGGPDEQFF; size: .; length: 13; J: TRBJ2-1; V: TRBV27; D: TRBD2
DNA: TGCGCCAGCAGCCAAGGGACAGGGGAAGCTTTCTTT; CDR3: CASSQGTGEAFF; size: .; length: 12; J: TRBJ1-1; V: TRBV4-1; D: TRBD1
DNA: TGTGCCAGCAGCTTAGCGCAAACAGAAGAGACCCAGTACTTC; CDR3: CASSLAQTEETQYF; size: once; length: 14; J: TRBJ2-5; V: TRBV7-2; D: .
DNA: TGTGCCAGCAGCGCCTCCGGGACAATGAACACCGGGGAGCTGTTTTTT; CDR3: CASSASGTMNTGELFF; size: .; length: 16; J: TRBJ2-2; V: TRBV9; D: .
DNA: TGCAGCGTTGACCGCGCCACTGAAGCTTTCTTT; CDR3: CSVDRATEAFF; size: .; length: 11; J: TRBJ1-1; V: TRBV29-1; D: .
DNA: TGCGCCAGCAGCTCGTCCGAGGTGCTCTCCTACGAGCAGTACTTC; CDR3: CASSSSEVLSYEQYF; size: once; length: 15; J: TRBJ2-7; V: TRBV5-1; D: .
DNA: TGCGCCAGCAGCCCCGGGAGCTACAATGAGCAGTTCTTC; CDR3: CASSPGSYNEQFF; size: .; length: 13; J: TRBJ2-1; V: TRBV5-1; D: .
DNA: TGTGCCAGCAGCATTATAGGGGGGGTAAGCACTGAAGCTTTCTTT; CDR3: CASSIIGGVSTEAFF; size: .; length: 15; J: TRBJ1-1; V: TRBV5-6; D: .
DNA: TGTGCCAGCAGCGGTACCGGGACAGGGGCTATTGAAGCTTTCTTT; CDR3: CASSGTGTGAIEAFF; size: .; length: 15; J: TRBJ1-1; V: TRBV6-5; D: TRBD1
DNA: TGTGCCAGCAGTGAAGCTCGGTTCCGTCCCAATCAGCCCCAGCATTTT; CDR3: CASSEARFRPNQPQHF; size: .; length: 16; J: TRBJ1-5; V: TRBV6-1; D: .
DNA: TGTGCCAGCAGCGCCCTAGCGGCTTATAGCACAGATACGCAGTATTTT; CDR3: CASSALAAYSTDTQYF; size: .; length: 16; J: TRBJ2-3; V: TRBV9; D: TRBD2
DNA: TGTGCCAGCAGCCTAGAGGGGTGGAATGAGCAGTTCTTC; CDR3: CASSLEGWNEQFF; size: .; length: 13; J: TRBJ2-1; V: TRBV7-8; D: .
DNA: TGTGCCATCAATCTCCGGGACTTCCAACCCAAGAGATCAGCCAAAAACATTCAGTACTTC; CDR3: CAINLRDFQPKRSAKNIQYF; size: once; length: 20; J: TRBJ2-4; V: TRBV10-3; D: .
DNA: TGTGCCAGCAGATTAGACAACTTGAACACTGAAGCTTTCTTT; CDR3: CASRLDNLNTEAFF; size: .; length: 14; J: TRBJ1-1; V: TRBV6-1; D: .
DNA: TGCGCCAGCAGCCCAAGGACAGAAGTTGGAAACACCATATATTTT; CDR3: CASSPRTEVGNTIYF; size: .; length: 15; J: TRBJ1-3; V: TRBV5-1; D: .
DNA: TGCAGCGCTGGACACTCATATGGCTACACCTTC; CDR3: CSAGHSYGYTF; size: few; length: 11; J: TRBJ1-2; V: TRBV20-1; D: .